This TCR beta chain was sequenced during a study of cytomegalovirus exposure and HLA in healthy donors. Sequencing used immunoSEQ multiplex PCR; TCRdb keeps in-frame clones, though not all of them. The sample lists 70,000 to 80,000 clones, over 90% occurring once. This CDR3 spans 16 amino acids. From germline, CDR1 is MNHEY and CDR2 SVGAGI. V shed 4 bases, J shed 7 bases, and the junction held 15 bases outside the gene matches. V usage is TRBV6-5 and J usage is TRBJ1-2; 7 bases map to TRBD1. The receptor's source is a young woman in good health and CMV-seropositive. The sequencing sample was made of PBMCs. The CDR3 region is CASSSTDRGQQGGYTF. The DNA for the CDR3 is TGTGCCAGCAGTTCCACCGATAGGGGACAGCAAGGTGGCTACACCTTC.